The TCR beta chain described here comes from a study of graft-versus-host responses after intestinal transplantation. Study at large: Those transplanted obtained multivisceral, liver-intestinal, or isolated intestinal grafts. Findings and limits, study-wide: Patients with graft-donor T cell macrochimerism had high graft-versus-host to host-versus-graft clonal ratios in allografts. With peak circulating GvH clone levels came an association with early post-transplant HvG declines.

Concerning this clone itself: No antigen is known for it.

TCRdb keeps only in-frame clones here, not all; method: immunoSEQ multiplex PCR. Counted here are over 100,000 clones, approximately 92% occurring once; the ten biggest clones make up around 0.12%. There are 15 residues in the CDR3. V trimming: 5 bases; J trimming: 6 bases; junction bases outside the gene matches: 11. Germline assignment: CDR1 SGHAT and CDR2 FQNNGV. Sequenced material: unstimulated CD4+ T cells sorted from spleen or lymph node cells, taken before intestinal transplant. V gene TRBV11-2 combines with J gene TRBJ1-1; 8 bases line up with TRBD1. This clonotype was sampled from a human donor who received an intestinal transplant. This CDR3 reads CASSLKDRESAEAFF. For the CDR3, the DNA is TGTGCCAGCAGCCTCAAGGACAGGGAGTCGGCTGAAGCTTTCTTT.